This TCR beta chain was recorded in a study of blood T cells in healthy people across ages. This clonotype has just a few counts. Trimming cost V 3 bases and J 5 bases, with 11 bases left between them. CDR1 DFQATT and CDR2 SNEGSKA come from the germline V gene (reference sequence). The CDR3 is 13 residues long. Alongside a J-beta primer mix, a sample-barcoded 5' primer served in a second PCR lasting about 7 to 11 cycles. TCRdb fed the 5' RACE reads into MiXCR, producing one record per CDR3 protein. This table holds about 1.6 million distinct CDR3 sequences, around 36% found once. The sequence was collected from a woman in her thirties in good health. This chain uses TRBV20-1 with TRBJ1-5, with D hard to call. Material for sequencing was blood. The DNA for the CDR3 is TGCAGTGCTAGTGGAGGGTTGGATCAGCCCCAGCATTTT. Its translation is CSASGGLDQPQHF.